The 22 T cell receptor beta chains below come from one sample, sequenced in a study of blood T cell repertoires in COVID-19. TCRdb's copy holds only in-frame clones and misses some; the assay was immunoSEQ multiplex PCR. The sample has under 300,000 clones, 65% to 80% seen once. Input material: peripheral blood. The receptors shown here come from a woman aged 40 to 50 with active or convalescent COVID-19.

The chain links TRBV5-5 to TRBJ1-5; tentatively, D is TRBD1 (5 bases). Germline V gene lookup returns CDR1 SGHKS and CDR2 YYEKEE (reference sequence). V dropped 4 bases and J dropped 0 bases, with 20 bases sitting between them. CDR3 length: 18 amino acids. CDR3 sequence: CASSQQPDSLYSNQPQHF. The CDR3 DNA reads TGTGCCAGCAGCCAGCAACCTGACAGTCTTTATAGCAATCAGCCCCAGCATTTT.

This clone was detected many times. The chain carries TRBV2 and TRBJ1-6, with a tentative D call TRBD1 (6 bases). Per germline, CDR1 SNHLY and CDR2 FYNNEI. The CDR3 consists of 14 residues. V was trimmed by 8 bases and J by 9 bases, leaving 17 bases between them. CDR3 sequence: CASGQQGIGSPLHF. CDR3 nucleotides: TGTGCCAGCGGCCAACAGGGCATCGGTTCACCCCTCCACTTT.

The chain carries TRBV21-1 and TRBJ2-7; TRBD2, the table's D call, lacks a check against the DNA. TRBV21-1 is a documented pseudogene. The CDR3 runs 15 residues. The CDR3 DNA reads as TGTGCCAGCAGCAACTTAGCGGGGACCTCCTACGAGCAGTACGTC. Translation gives CASSNLAGTSYEQYV.

This chain connects TRBV7-5 to TRBJ1-3. TRBV7-5 is a recognized pseudogene. The CDR3 extends over 17 amino acids. This chain's CDR3 is CVRSHANPGCLGNTIYF. DNA of the CDR3: TGTGTCAGAAGCCATGCCAACCCGGGGTGCCTCGGAAACACCATATATTTT.

This clone was detected a few times. The chain has TRBV2 and TRBJ1-6; TRBD1 aligns across 8 bases. The CDR3 has 15 residues. V gave up 0 bases and J gave up 10 bases; unmatched junction bases: 5. Germline loops: CDR1 SNHLY, CDR2 FYNNEI. For the CDR3, the DNA is TGTGCCAGCAGTGAAGCGGGACAGGCTAACTCACCCCTCCACTTT. Translating it yields CASSEAGQANSPLHF.

The chain recombines TRBV19 with TRBJ1-6, with 9 positions matching TRBD1. Germline CDR1 LNHDA, CDR2 SQIVND (reference sequence). The CDR3 loop spans 16 amino acids. The J segment lost 7 bases and the V segment lost 6 bases, leaving 10 bases of the junction unmatched. The CDR3 DNA sequence: TGTGCCAGTAGGCAGAGCGACAGGGGGGGGAATTCACCCCTCCACTTT. This gives the protein CASRQSDRGGNSPLHF.

Regarding this clone: At the DNA level, this CDR3 is encoded by other sequences in the same sample as well. This chain joins TRBV7-3 and TRBJ1-1, with D maybe TRBD1 (6 bases). Germline CDR1 SGHTA, CDR2 FQGTGA. This CDR3 contains 13 residues. Trimming left V 3 bases short and J 1 base short, with 6 bases between. The CDR3 DNA follows: TGTGCCAGCAGCTTGGACAGGAACACTGAAGCTTTCTTT. Amino acid sequence: CASSLDRNTEAFF.

In its sample, this clone was seen a few times. The chain joins TRBV5-1 to TRBJ1-2; no definite D call. Germline assignment: CDR1 SGHRS and CDR2 YFSETQ. The V gene lost 0 bases and the J gene lost 7 bases, with 13 bases spanning the gap. This CDR3 contains 14 residues. CDR3: CASSLAIGMRGYTF. In DNA form, the CDR3 reads TGCGCCAGCAGCTTGGCCATCGGGATGCGTGGCTACACCTTC.

In the case of this clone: One end of the junction does not line up with germline, which may come from a read error. The rearrangement links TRBV5-1 to TRBJ2-1, with 9 bases aligning to TRBD2. Germline assignment: CDR1 SGHRS and CDR2 YFSETQ. The CDR3 has 17 residues. In DNA form, the CDR3 reads TGCGCCCGCAGCGGGGGGCGGGGGGCTAACTCCTACAATGAGCAGTTCTTC. This sequence encodes CARSGGRGANSYNEQFF.

This chain connects TRBV28 to TRBJ1-6; 8 bases line up with TRBD1. CDR3 length: 14 amino acids. CDR1 MDHEN and CDR2 SYDVKM come from the germline V gene. Germline trimming cut 6 bases from V and 11 bases from J; bases unmatched to any gene: 9. CDR3 region: CASSPTGVNPPLHF. The CDR3 DNA follows: TGTGCCAGCAGCCCGACAGGGGTAAATCCACCCCTCCACTTT.

Here the CDR3 reads CASSQYPEAFF. CDR3 sequence (DNA): TGTGCCAGCAGTCAGTACCCTGAAGCTTTCTTT. The V gene is TRBV12-3 or TRBV12-4, the J gene TRBJ1-1, with unresolved D. The CDR3 is made up of 11 amino acids. Between the trimmed V and J ends, which lost 5 bases and 6 bases, there was a span of 7 bases.

J is TRBJ1-6 and V is TRBV10-3; 7 bases fit TRBD1. Germline values: CDR1 ENHRY, CDR2 SYGVKD. The CDR3 has 13 residues. V dropped 10 bases and J dropped 8; count of bases not matched to a gene: 8. CDR3: CANRDRRDSPLHF. CDR3 bases: TGTGCCAACAGGGACAGAAGGGATTCACCCCTCCACTTT.

The chain is built from TRBV2 and TRBJ2-7; the D is unclear. Trimming pared 7 bases from V and 2 bases from J, leaving 9 bases between. CDR1 and CDR2 (germline): SNHLY, FYNNEI. The CDR3 loop spans 12 amino acids. The CDR3 loop is CASTPLAYEQYF. As DNA, the CDR3 is TGTGCCAGCACCCCGTTAGCCTACGAGCAGTACTTC. The variable domain in full, completed from reference TRBV2 and TRBJ2-7, reads EPEVTQTPSHQVTQMGQEVILRCVPISNHLYFYWYRQILGQKVEFLVSFYNNEISEKSEIFDDQFSVERPDGSNFTLKIRSTKLEDSAMYFCASTPLAYEQYFGPGTRLTVT.

The rearrangement links TRBV27 to TRBJ1-2, with D possibly TRBD1 on 6 matching bases. The CDR3 runs 14 residues. V lost 0 bases, J lost 3 bases, and 8 bases lay in between. CDR1 and CDR2 from the germline V gene are MNHEY and SMNVEV (reference sequence). In DNA form, the CDR3 reads TGTGCCAGCAGTTTATCGGGGGGGCACTATGGCTACACCTTC. Its protein product is CASSLSGGHYGYTF.

CDR3 nucleotides: TGTGCCAGCAGCTTGCTTCGGCGGGCAGAGACCCAGTACTTC. Encoded protein: CASSLLRRAETQYF. This chain links TRBV7-9 with TRBJ2-5, with a weak D call TRBD2 (5 bases). CDR3 length: 14 residues. Looked up from germline, CDR1 is SEHNR and CDR2 is FQNEAQ (reference sequence). The V and J ends lost 3 bases and 4 bases respectively, with 12 bases between them.

In this sample, this clone turned up a few times. The chain carries TRBV19 and TRBJ2-2; a weak D match, TRBD2 (6 bases). The V end was cut by 1 base, the J end by 2 bases, with 14 bases between. The CDR3 contains 17 residues. Germline CDR1 and CDR2: LNHDA and SQIVND (reference sequence). This chain's CDR3 is CASSIGRGSLNTGELFF. The DNA for the CDR3 is TGTGCCAGTAGTATAGGGAGGGGAAGCTTAAACACCGGGGAGCTGTTTTTT. The whole variable domain, filled in from reference TRBV19 and TRBJ2-2, reads DGGITQSPKYLFRKEGQNVTLSCEQNLNHDAMYWYRQDPGQGLRLIYYSQIVNDFQKGDIAEGYSVSREKKESFPLTVTSAQKNPTAFYLCASSIGRGSLNTGELFFGEGSRLTVL.

The J gene is TRBJ1-5, the V gene TRBV10-3; D remains ambiguous. CDR1 is ENHRY and CDR2 is SYGVKD in the germline V gene. The length of the CDR3 is 13 residues. V was trimmed by 0 bases and J by 6 bases, leaving 6 bases between them. The CDR3 DNA sequence: TGTGCCATCAGTGAGTCCCGGAGTCAGCCCCAGCATTTT. Encoded protein: CAISESRSQPQHF.

This sequence joins TRBV24-1 and TRBJ2-1, with a tentative D call TRBD1 (5 bases). The germline V gene has CDR1 KGHDR and CDR2 SFDVKD. V was pared by 2 bases and J by 1 base, with 11 bases between. The CDR3 loop spans 16 amino acids. CDR3 sequence (DNA): TGTGCCACCAGTGATTCAGCCAGGGTTTCCTACAATGAGCAGTTCTTC. Translating gives CATSDSARVSYNEQFF.

This chain joins TRBV27 and TRBJ2-4; 9 nucleotides align to TRBD1. The germline CDR1 and CDR2 sequences are MNHEY and SMNVEV (reference sequence). The CDR3 is 22 amino acids. The J segment lost 0 bases and the V segment lost 2 bases, leaving 20 bases of the junction unmatched. CDR3: CASSLRTGDAARAYIAKNIQYF. The CDR3 nucleotides read TGTGCCAGCAGTTTAAGGACAGGGGACGCCGCACGAGCCTACATAGCCAAAAACATTCAGTACTTC.

The chain combines TRBV2 with TRBJ1-5; D remains ambiguous. This CDR3 is 11 amino acids long. The V and J ends lost 2 bases and 8 bases respectively, with 4 bases between them. Looked up from germline, CDR1 is SNHLY and CDR2 is FYNNEI. Here the CDR3 DNA reads TGTGCCAGCAGTGAATCGGAGCCCCAGCATTTT. Its protein product is CASSESEPQHF.

This chain connects TRBV5-1 to TRBJ2-1, with D possibly TRBD2 on 6 matching bases. V lost 5 bases to trimming and J lost 4 bases, with 7 bases between them. CDR3 length: 12 residues. From germline, CDR1 is SGHRS and CDR2 YFSETQ. CDR3 DNA: TGCGCCAGCAGGGGGGGATACAATGAGCAGTTCTTC. It is translated as CASRGGYNEQFF.

The rearrangement joins TRBV25-1 to TRBJ2-5, with D tentatively TRBD1 (6 bases). V lost 2 bases, J lost 5 bases, and 18 bases lay in between. Germline V gene lookup returns CDR1 MGHDK and CDR2 SYGVNS. The CDR3 has 16 amino acids. The CDR3 region is CASSEGQLGRTETQYF. For the CDR3, the DNA is TGTGCCAGCAGTGAAGGACAGCTCGGGCGTACGGAGACCCAGTACTTC.